Listed below are T cell receptor beta chains from one sample, sequenced in a study of T cell repertoires in aging, cancer and after chemotherapy. TCRdb re-analysed the multiplex PCR reads in MiXCR, keeping a single row per CDR3 protein. This repertoire shows about 11,000 distinct CDR3 sequences, 20% to 30% found once; its top ten account for 1.9%. The specimen sequenced was blood. Receptors were obtained from a human donor in good health. The CDR3 runs from the conserved cysteine through the conserved F or W.

TRBV15,16,CATSRELAGGWDTQYF
TRBV4-1,20,CASSQGSRGGGRTLRTEAFF
TRBV5-1,18,CASSLGRTGIFGANVLTF
TRBV20-1,15,CSARFWGAVQETQYF
TRBV20-1,14,CSARDPGPGNTIYF
TRBV19,13,CASSLGQGYEQYF
TRBV5-5,15,CASSPQGVPNTEAFF
TRBV10-3,13,CAISDWIQETQYF
TRBV7-2,16,CASSLEGSPARDGYTF
TRBV27,14,CASSFGPDRHEQYF
TRBV5-6,15,CASSRDGFGKYEQYF
TRBV2,15,CASRPRGLPRDGYTF
TRBV7-2,16,CASSLQGPKGNSPLHF